This T cell receptor beta chain derives from a study of T cells after yellow fever vaccination. Study details: Those fractions that held only low numbers of cells were prepared using the SMART-Seq v4 Ultra Low Input RNA kit.

Findings and caveats of the study: Shared CD4/CD8 clonotypes were a small share, likely from convergent recombination. Contamination of FACS-sorted repertoires by abundant clonotypes from the bulk population could occur.

The sample holds a few counts of this clonotype. Its target is unknown. Per germline, CDR1 SGHTA and CDR2 FQGNSA. V shed 5 bases and J shed 8 bases, with 18 bases lying between them. This CDR3 spans 14 amino acids. The 5'RACE template-switching step produced TCR cDNA and added a universal primer site and UMIs. TCRdb reprocessed the 5' RACE reads with MiXCR, giving one entry per CDR3 protein. Found here are 400,000 or so distinct CDR3 sequences, around a tenth of them singletons; the top ten hold roughly a sixth. The chain is built from TRBV7-2 and TRBJ1-2, with a possible D match to TRBD1 (5 bases). Material: PBMCs, obtained on the day of the first yellow fever vaccination. This sequence originates from a man aged 18 to 29 who received the YFV17D yellow fever vaccine. As DNA, the CDR3 is TGTGCCAGCAGCGCTGGCAGGGCCCCCCAAGGCTACACCTTC. It specifies CASSAGRAPQGYTF.